What follows are 20 T cell receptor beta chains derived from one specimen sequenced in a study of T cell changes during pregnancy in multiple sclerosis. Method: immunoSEQ multiplex PCR; TCRdb's copy keeps in-frame clones and lacks some. Of some 38,000 clones in the sample, nearly 95% are singletons; the top ten hold roughly 0.38%. Material: CD4+ T cells from peripheral blood mononuclear cells, obtained after pregnancy. These receptors were taken from a female donor in good health, enrolled as a control in a pregnancy study.

The V and J genes are TRBV9 and TRBJ2-1; 7 bases are a match to TRBD2. This CDR3 has 16 residues. Losses at the gene ends were 0 bases for V and 4 bases for J; bases not matched to a gene: 7. Germline V gives CDR1 SGDLS, CDR2 YYNGEE. Here the CDR3 reads CASSVGGGPSYNEQFF. The CDR3 DNA follows: TGTGCCAGCAGCGTAGGGGGGGGACCATCTTACAATGAGCAGTTCTTC.

The chain carries TRBV13 and TRBJ2-2; 10 positions match TRBD2. The CDR3 is made up of 13 amino acids. Looked up from germline, CDR1 is PRHDT and CDR2 is FYEKMQ (reference sequence). V lost 6 bases to trimming and J lost 8 bases; unmatched junction nucleotides: 3. CDR3 residues: CASRSTSGGELFF. As DNA, the CDR3 is TGTGCCAGCAGATCGACTAGCGGGGGGGAGCTGTTTTTT.

This chain links TRBV2 with TRBJ2-7; D gene uncertain. The CDR3 spans 15 residues. The V gene lost 4 bases and the J gene lost 0 bases, with 13 bases spanning the gap. Looked up from germline, CDR1 is SNHLY and CDR2 is FYNNEI. The CDR3 loop reads CASSVSYLPSYEQYF. CDR3 nucleotide sequence: TGTGCCAGCAGTGTGTCCTATCTACCCTCCTACGAGCAGTACTTC.

V is TRBV15 and J is TRBJ2-5, with a weak D call TRBD1 (5 bases). V lost 2 bases and J lost 1, with 5 bases in between. The length of the CDR3 is 13 residues. Germline V gives CDR1 LNHNV, CDR2 YYDKDF (reference sequence). The CDR3 loop reads CATSRTGQETQYF. The CDR3 DNA reads TGTGCCACCAGCAGAACAGGCCAAGAGACCCAGTACTTC.

CDR3 protein: CASSIERGAELFF. The DNA of the CDR3 is TGTGCCAGTAGTATAGAGCGGGGGGCGGAGCTGTTTTTT. The chain joins TRBV19 to TRBJ2-2, with TRBD2 matching over 8 bases. CDR1 is LNHDA, CDR2 SQIVND, per germline (reference sequence). This CDR3 region has 13 residues. V shed 0 bases, J shed 10 bases, and the junction held 1 base outside the gene matches.

The chain recombines TRBV19 with TRBJ2-7, with D unclear. The V and J ends lost 1 base and 1 base respectively, with 5 bases between them. The CDR3 has 13 amino acids. Germline V CDR1 and CDR2: LNHDA, SQIVND (reference sequence). This chain's CDR3 is CASSIVISYEQYF. Here the CDR3 DNA reads TGTGCCAGTAGTATAGTCATTTCCTACGAGCAGTACTTC.

This rearrangement joins TRBV6-6 to TRBJ1-5, with D hard to call. The CDR3 consists of 12 residues. CDR1 is MNHNY and CDR2 is SVGAGI in the germline V gene (reference sequence). Trimming pared 6 bases from V and 5 bases from J, leaving 8 bases between. CDR3 amino acids: CASSRRDQPQHF. The CDR3 nucleotides read TGTGCCAGCAGCCGAAGAGATCAGCCCCAGCATTTT.

This clone was picked up a small number of times. The J gene is TRBJ2-5, the V gene TRBV2; D is perhaps TRBD1 (6 bases). CDR3 size: 13 residues. The germline V gene has CDR1 SNHLY and CDR2 FYNNEI. V lost 6 bases, J lost 7 bases, and 15 bases lay in between. The CDR3 bases are TGTGCCAGCAGATCGGGACCACAGGGGACCCAGTACTTC. This codes for CASRSGPQGTQYF.

The genes are TRBV6-5 and TRBJ1-2; 8 bases agree with TRBD1. The V gene end was trimmed by 4 bases and the J gene end by 6 bases; junction bases not matched to a gene: 4. The V gene's germline CDR1 is MNHEY and CDR2 SVGAGI. The CDR3 covers 13 residues. CDR3 sequence: CASSSQGADGYTF. CDR3 DNA: TGTGCCAGCAGTTCTCAGGGGGCGGATGGCTACACCTTC.

This rearrangement joins TRBV28 to TRBJ1-5; unclear D gene. Germline V CDR1 and CDR2: MDHEN, SYDVKM. V lost 4 bases and J 2 bases, leaving 18 bases between the germline ends. This CDR3 contains 17 residues. This CDR3 is CASSSPRREYGNQPQHF. The CDR3 coding sequence is TGTGCCAGCAGTTCCCCTCGCCGGGAGTATGGCAATCAGCCCCAGCATTTT.

V is TRBV19 and J is TRBJ1-1; D not resolved. The ends were cut back, 3 bases at V and 0 bases at J, with 8 bases in the middle. Per the germline V gene, CDR1 is LNHDA and CDR2 is SQIVND (reference sequence). The CDR3 runs to 14 residues. In DNA form, the CDR3 reads TGTGCCAGTAGTATCTCTTGGCTGAACACTGAAGCTTTCTTT. This gives the protein CASSISWLNTEAFF.

Here the CDR3 DNA reads TGCAGCGTTGAAGGGTGGGGCGAAACTGAAGCTTTCTTT. It yields the protein CSVEGWGETEAFF. The chain recombines TRBV29-1 with TRBJ1-1; maybe TRBD1 (5 bases). V gave up 1 base and J gave up 5 bases, with 11 bases separating them. Germline V gene lookup returns CDR1 SQVTM and CDR2 ANQGSEA. The CDR3 has 13 amino acids.

The count of this clone is one. The chain joins TRBV19 to TRBJ2-3; 7 bases map to TRBD1. This CDR3 contains 15 residues. V gave up 1 base and J gave up 4 bases; unmatched junction bases: 5. Germline V gives CDR1 LNHDA, CDR2 SQIVND (reference sequence). The DNA of the CDR3 is TGTGCCAGTAGTATAGCAACAGGGGCCGCAGATACGCAGTATTTT. Residues: CASSIATGAADTQYF.

The chain recombines TRBV5-1 with TRBJ2-7; possibly TRBD1 for D (5 bases). The CDR3 covers 15 residues. Germline loops: CDR1 SGHRS, CDR2 YFSETQ. V dropped 9 bases and J dropped 3 bases, with 22 bases sitting between them. CDR3 amino acids: CATREDRQSFYEQYF. CDR3 sequence (DNA): TGCGCCACCCGAGAGGATAGACAGAGCTTCTACGAGCAGTACTTC.

The genes are TRBV5-4 and TRBJ2-7; a possible D gene is TRBD2 (5 bases). CDR3 length: 14 residues. Per germline, CDR1 SGHNT and CDR2 YYREEE (reference sequence). The V and J ends lost 2 bases and 3 bases respectively, with 12 bases between them. The CDR3 DNA reads as TGTGCCAGCAGCTTTCCCGGACTCCACTACGAGCAGTACTTC. Translated: CASSFPGLHYEQYF.

The chain uses TRBV2 and TRBJ1-2; no clear D. Germline V lookup: CDR1 SNHLY, CDR2 FYNNEI. There are 12 residues in the CDR3. Trimming stripped 6 bases from V and 5 bases from J, with 10 bases between. The CDR3 DNA reads as TGTGCCAGCAGCCCCGACGGGTATGGCTACACCTTC. It encodes CASSPDGYGYTF.

The V call is TRBV25-1, the J call TRBJ1-2; no firm D call. Trimming left V 2 bases short and J 7 bases short, with 17 bases between. Per germline, CDR1 MGHDK and CDR2 SYGVNS. The CDR3 loop spans 15 amino acids. The CDR3 reads CASSESGFRISGYTF. The CDR3 DNA is TGTGCCAGCAGTGAAAGCGGTTTTCGTATCTCTGGCTACACCTTC.

The gene calls are TRBV15 and TRBJ2-1; D possibly corresponds to TRBD1 (5 bases). The CDR3 has 15 amino acids. Deletions cut 2 bases from V and 3 bases from J, with 11 bases between. Germline V gene data show CDR1 as LNHNV and CDR2 as YYDKDF (reference sequence). CDR3 bases: TGTGCCACCAGCAGATCCGACAGAGACTACAATGAGCAGTTCTTC. It yields the protein CATSRSDRDYNEQFF.

V is TRBV25-1 and J is TRBJ2-4; TRBD2 agrees at 7 bases. CDR3 length equals 18 residues. Germline trimming cut 5 bases from V and 1 base from J; bases unmatched to any gene: 14. Germline CDR1 and CDR2: MGHDK and SYGVNS. This chain's CDR3 is CASSLGRGERFAKNIQYF. The CDR3 region has the DNA TGTGCCAGCAGTCTGGGTCGGGGGGAGAGGTTCGCCAAAAACATTCAGTACTTC.

The rearrangement links TRBV11-3 to TRBJ1-1; D is undetermined. CDR3 length: 15 residues. Trimming pared 0 bases from V and 3 bases from J, leaving 11 bases between. Germline V gene data show CDR1 as SGHNT and CDR2 as YENEEA. CDR3 nucleotides: TGTGCCAGCAGCTTAGACCTCGGGAAGGACACTGAAGCTTTCTTT. Encoded protein: CASSLDLGKDTEAFF.